The T cell receptor beta chain under discussion was sequenced for a study of CD8+CD57+ T cells in acquired aplastic anemia. Whole-study context: Recorded DNA amounts for sorted CD4+ and CD8+ cells had an average of about 3 ug. Notes on the study in general: Between patients and controls, approximately 29 CD8+ CDR3 sequences were found in common.

This CDR3 is built from 15 residues. Germline CDR1 is SQVTM and CDR2 is ANQGSEA. The trim removed 7 bases at V and 1 base at J, leaving 6 bases unmatched. This clonotype showed up just a few times. The target antigen is unknown. Researchers used genomic DNA as the template to profile TCR beta VDJ and CDR3. In TCRdb, the reads were re-called with MiXCR into one record per CDR3 protein. The sample contains about 110,000 distinct CDR3 sequences, under 60% of which appear only once. V and J are TRBV29-1 and TRBJ2-5; TRBD2 matches at 13 bases. The receptor comes from a human donor in good health, serving as a control. The sequencing sample was made of sorted CD4+, CD8+, or CD8+CD57+ T cells (not recorded which) from PBMCs. CDR3 in DNA: TGCAGCGCTAGGAGGACTAGCGGGAGCCAAGAGACCCAGTACTTC. This encodes CSARRTSGSQETQYF. Filled out from reference TRBV29-1 and TRBJ2-5, the complete variable domain reads SAVISQKPSRDICQRGTSLTIQCQVDSQVTMMFWYRQQPGQSLTLIATANQGSEATYESGFVIDKFPISRPNLTFSTLTVSNMSPEDSSIYLCSARRTSGSQETQYFGPGTRLLVL.